These 15 T cell receptor beta chains were all obtained from the same sample, sequenced in a study of shared clonotypes between healthy human individuals. This table comes from immunoSEQ multiplex PCR, and its TCRdb copy is limited to in-frame clones, with some not included. The data contain roughly 1,500,000 clones, nearly 99% of them singletons. Input material: naive CD4+ T cells sorted from blood. The subset: CD45RA+ positively selected. Receptor source: a man younger than 40 in good health.

This sequence joins TRBV30 and TRBJ1-1; no clear D gene. Trimming stripped 2 bases from V and 0 bases from J, with 10 bases between. CDR3 size: 14 residues. Germline-derived CDR1 and CDR2 are GTSNPN and SVGIG (reference sequence). The CDR3 here is CAWSLGRLNTEAFF. CDR3 coding DNA: TGTGCCTGGAGTTTAGGGAGGTTGAACACTGAAGCTTTCTTT.

The rearrangement links TRBV5-6 to TRBJ1-1; maybe TRBD1 (6 bases). The CDR3 contains 14 residues. V was pared by 5 bases and J by 0 bases, with 11 bases between. The germline V gene encodes CDR1 SGHDT and CDR2 YYEEEE. CDR3 nucleotide sequence: TGTGCCAGCAGTTGGGGGGACATGAACACTGAAGCTTTCTTT. Its translation is CASSWGDMNTEAFF.

The J gene is TRBJ2-3, the V gene TRBV2; 9 bases align to TRBD1. From germline, CDR1 is SNHLY and CDR2 FYNNEI. The CDR3 consists of 14 residues. The J segment lost 3 bases and the V segment lost 5 bases, leaving 3 bases of the junction unmatched. The CDR3 protein is CASSWDRATDTQYF. The CDR3 DNA follows: TGTGCCAGCAGTTGGGACAGGGCTACAGATACGCAGTATTTT.

This clone came up once. V gene TRBV5-1 combines with J gene TRBJ1-3; no clear D gene. From germline, CDR1 is SGHRS and CDR2 YFSETQ. This CDR3 region has 15 residues. V dropped 1 base and J dropped 0 bases, with 8 bases sitting between them. CDR3 DNA sequence: TGCGCCAGCAGCTTGAACGCAGGCTCTGGAAACACCATATATTTT. Protein product: CASSLNAGSGNTIYF.

The genes are TRBV2 and TRBJ2-1; D uncertain. CDR3 size: 11 residues. The V gene's germline CDR1 is SNHLY and CDR2 FYNNEI. V was shortened by 3 bases and J by 10 bases, with 7 bases between the two germline ends. The CDR3 region is CASSDSREQFF. The CDR3 DNA sequence: TGTGCCAGCAGTGACTCAAGGGAGCAGTTCTTC.

This clone showed up just once. V is TRBV30 and J is TRBJ2-7, with D possibly matching TRBD2 (5 bases). CDR1 and CDR2 (germline): GTSNPN, SVGIG (reference sequence). CDR3 length: 15 amino acids. Trimming took 0 bases from V and 2 from J, leaving 14 bases between them. CDR3 coding DNA: TGTGCCTGGAGTGTGGACTCCGGCCATACCTACGAGCAGTACTTC. Protein sequence: CAWSVDSGHTYEQYF. Combining the CDR3 with reference TRBV30 and TRBJ2-7 gives the whole variable domain SQTIHQWPATLVQPVGSPLSLECTVEGTSNPNLYWYRQAAGRGLQLLFYSVGIGQISSEVPQNLSASRPQDRQFILSSKKLLLSDSGFYLCAWSVDSGHTYEQYFGPGTRLTVT.

The chain carries TRBV5-1 and TRBJ2-7; D is possibly TRBD2 (5 bases). Germline V gene sequence: CDR1 SGHRS, CDR2 YFSETQ. With 3 bases removed from V and 5 bases from J, the gap between germline ends came to 18 bases. This CDR3 is built from 15 residues. The CDR3 protein is CASSSGRFFGNEQYF. As DNA, the CDR3 is TGCGCCAGCAGCTCAGGCCGGTTCTTCGGGAACGAGCAGTACTTC.

The chain joins TRBV19 to TRBJ2-7; D possibly corresponds to TRBD1 (6 bases). Germline CDR1 LNHDA, CDR2 SQIVND (reference sequence). This CDR3 has 13 amino acids. The germline V and J ends were trimmed by 4 bases and 4 bases, with 11 bases remaining between them. Here the CDR3 DNA reads TGTGCCAGTAGTAGAGGGACAATTTACGAGCAGTACTTC. It is translated as CASSRGTIYEQYF.

The chain is built from TRBV6-4 and TRBJ2-1; 10 positions match TRBD2. This CDR3 region has 15 residues. With V trimmed by 4 bases and J by 0 bases, 0 bases remained unmatched. Germline loops: CDR1 MRHNA, CDR2 SNTAGT. This chain's CDR3 is CASSASGSSYNEQFF. Written as DNA, the CDR3 is TGTGCCAGCAGTGCTAGCGGGAGCTCCTACAATGAGCAGTTCTTC.

This sequence joins TRBV4-3 and TRBJ1-1; tentative D call: TRBD1 (6 bases). Trimming left V 1 base short and J 7 bases short, with 13 bases between. The CDR3 length is 14 residues. Germline loops: CDR1 LGHNA, CDR2 YSLEER. The CDR3 region has the DNA TGCGCCAGCAGCCAAGGGACAGCCCGCGGTGAAGCTTTCTTT. Translated: CASSQGTARGEAFF.

The rearrangement joins TRBV2 to TRBJ2-2, with D hard to call. V lost 7 bases to trimming and J lost 7 bases, with 7 bases between them. CDR1 is SNHLY and CDR2 is FYNNEI in the germline V gene. This CDR3 spans 11 amino acids. The CDR3 region is CASMSVGELFF. In DNA form, the CDR3 reads TGTGCCAGCATGTCTGTCGGGGAGCTGTTTTTT.

This clone showed up just once. Additional DNA sequences in this sample encode the identical CDR3. The chain combines TRBV18 with TRBJ2-7; 9 bases fit TRBD2. Looked up from germline, CDR1 is KGHSH and CDR2 is LQKENI. CDR3 size: 14 residues. With 3 bases clipped from V and 3 bases from J, the junction kept 3 bases outside the gene matches. The CDR3 loop reads CASSPAGGNYEQYF. The CDR3 DNA is TGTGCCAGCTCACCGGCGGGGGGGAACTACGAGCAGTACTTC.

J is TRBJ2-7 and V is TRBV19; 10 nucleotides match TRBD2. Losses at the gene ends were 5 bases for V and 3 bases for J; bases not matched to a gene: 7. Germline CDR1 is LNHDA and CDR2 is SQIVND (reference sequence). The CDR3 covers 15 residues. The CDR3, as DNA: TGTGCCAGTAGTCTAGGGGGGACTAGCGTCTACGAGCAGTACTTC. This codes for CASSLGGTSVYEQYF.

A remark on this clone: The sample carries other DNA sequences with the same CDR3. V is TRBV5-1 and J is TRBJ1-4, with a tentative D call TRBD1 (6 bases). V lost 2 bases and J 5 bases, leaving 10 bases between the germline ends. Germline-derived CDR1 and CDR2 are SGHRS and YFSETQ. The CDR3 totals 14 residues. This CDR3 reads CASSLQGGNEKLFF. CDR3 DNA sequence: TGCGCCAGCAGCTTACAGGGTGGGAATGAAAAACTGTTTTTT.

On this clone itself: The sample carries other DNA sequences with the same CDR3. V and J are TRBV6-5 and TRBJ2-7; the D gene is possibly TRBD2 (5 bases). This CDR3 contains 13 residues. Per the germline V gene, CDR1 is MNHEY and CDR2 is SVGAGI. V shed 2 bases and J shed 3 bases, with 8 bases lying between them. CDR3 residues: CASSYSGSYEQYF. The DNA of the CDR3 is TGTGCCAGCAGTTACAGTGGGAGCTACGAGCAGTACTTC.